Listed below are T cell receptor beta chains from one sample, sequenced in a study of neurological immune-mediated disorders. TCRdb recomputed calls from the 5' RACE reads with MiXCR, one row per CDR3 protein. The sample records around 41,000 distinct CDR3 sequences, about 15% being singletons. The sequenced sample consisted of CD4+ T cells from blood. The receptors were gathered from a woman in her sixties or seventies with HTLV-1-associated myelopathy (HAM/TSP). CDR3s include the opening cysteine and the closing phenylalanine or tryptophan. The order of the fields is V gene, D gene, J gene, clone size, CDR3 protein, CDR3 DNA. A D gene is named only where the DNA matches it firmly. Only part of the rows carry a size: once, few, many, or a class if the clone is expanded.

TRBV7-3,NA,TRBJ2-3,NA,CASLRGARTDTQYF,TGTGCCAGCCTCCGGGGGGCTCGTACAGATACGCAGTATTTT
TRBV5-1,TRBD2,TRBJ2-2,NA,CASKSSGGENTGELFF,TGCGCCAGCAAATCTAGCGGGGGAGAAAACACCGGGGAGCTGTTTTTT
TRBV7-2,NA,TRBJ2-3,many,CASSLVFTDTQYF,TGTGCCAGCAGCTTAGTATTCACAGATACGCAGTATTTT
TRBV14,NA,TRBJ2-1,NA,CASSLGDSSSYNEQFF,TGTGCCAGCAGCCTTGGAGACTCGAGCTCCTACAATGAGCAGTTCTTC
TRBV6-5,NA,TRBJ1-5,many,CASSSTYQVHSNQPQHF,TGTGCCAGCAGTTCCACCTACCAGGTACATAGCAATCAGCCCCAGCATTTT
TRBV11-2,NA,TRBJ2-5,many,CASSFGLGLQETQYF,TGTGCCAGCAGCTTTGGTCTAGGCCTACAAGAGACCCAGTACTTC
TRBV20-1,NA,TRBJ1-4,many,CSARDHVGHNEKLFF,TGCAGTGCTAGAGATCACGTCGGGCACAATGAAAAACTGTTTTTT
TRBV20-1,NA,TRBJ2-3,many,CSAIISDSTDTQYF,TGCAGTGCTATCATTTCCGACAGCACAGATACGCAGTATTTT
TRBV6-5,NA,TRBJ2-5,many,CASSYSTQGRETQYF,TGTGCCAGCAGTTACTCGACTCAGGGAAGAGAGACCCAGTACTTC
TRBV29-1,NA,TRBJ2-3,NA,CSVVGGGWTHF,TGCAGCGTTGTGGGAGGGGGGTGGACCCACTTT
TRBV5-1,TRBD1,TRBJ1-1,many,CASSPGGNTEAFF,TGCGCCAGCAGCCCAGGGGGGAACACTGAAGCTTTCTTT
TRBV20-1,NA,TRBJ1-2,many,CSARDPGHFIGYTF,TGCAGTGCTAGAGATCCGGGTCACTTTATCGGCTACACCTTC
TRBV5-1,NA,TRBJ1-1,medium-sized,CASSLVRPDTEAFF,TGCGCCAGCAGCTTGGTACGGCCTGACACTGAAGCTTTCTTT
TRBV20-1,NA,TRBJ1-5,many,CSAEDRGPQHF,TGCAGTGCCGAGGATCGAGGGCCCCAGCATTTT
TRBV12-3/TRBV12-4,TRBD1,TRBJ1-2,many,CASSLGGDRTNYGYTF,TGTGCCAGCAGTTTGGGCGGGGACAGGACTAACTATGGCTACACCTTC
TRBV20-1,TRBD1,TRBJ2-7,many,CSAFNPGQGGEQYF,TGCAGTGCTTTCAACCCTGGACAGGGTGGCGAGCAGTACTTC
TRBV20-1,TRBD1,TRBJ2-7,many,CSAWTGLYEQYF,TGCAGTGCGTGGACAGGGCTCTACGAGCAGTACTTC
TRBV5-1,NA,TRBJ2-3,many,CASSLSDPGTDTQYF,TGCGCCAGCAGCTTAAGTGATCCGGGCACAGATACGCAGTATTTT
TRBV2,TRBD2,TRBJ2-5,many,CASTRRASGGETQYF,TGTGCCAGCACCCGAAGGGCTAGCGGGGGAGAGACCCAGTACTTC
TRBV21-1,NA,TRBJ1-3,many,CATPAGTSGNTIYF,TGTGCCACCCCCGCGGGCACCTCTGGAAACACCATATATTTT
TRBV12-3/TRBV12-4,TRBD1,TRBJ1-5,many,CASSDGQGPFSNQPQHF,TGTGCCAGCAGTGACGGACAGGGCCCTTTTAGCAATCAGCCCCAGCATTTT
TRBV20-1,TRBD2,TRBJ2-3,many,CSAVTSGTDTQYF,TGCAGTGCTGTGACTAGCGGGACAGATACGCAGTATTTT
TRBV5-6,NA,TRBJ2-1,many,CASASPGHLGGPSSYNEQFF,TGTGCCAGCGCCTCCCCGGGCCACCTAGGTGGCCCTAGCTCCTACAATGAGCAGTTCTTC
TRBV12-3/TRBV12-4,NA,TRBJ2-3,NA,CASSALPTDTQYF,TGTGCCAGCAGTGCATTACCCACAGATACGCAGTATTTT
TRBV15,NA,TRBJ2-2,NA,CATTPGVTGELFF,TGTGCCACCACCCCCGGCGTCACCGGGGAGCTGTTTTTT
TRBV12-3/TRBV12-4,NA,TRBJ2-2,many,CASSINHPGELFF,TGTGCCAGCAGCATAAACCACCCCGGGGAGCTGTTTTTT
TRBV11-2,TRBD2,TRBJ2-1,many,CASSSAGGAWNEQFF,TGTGCCAGCAGTAGCGCCGGGGGGGCCTGGAATGAGCAGTTCTTC
TRBV2,NA,TRBJ1-2,many,CASRRTTGTYGYTF,TGTGCCAGCCGCAGGACAACAGGGACCTATGGCTACACCTTC
TRBV5-1,TRBD2,TRBJ2-1,many,CASSSGLGVNEQFF,TGCGCCAGCAGCTCGGGACTAGGGGTTAATGAGCAGTTCTTC